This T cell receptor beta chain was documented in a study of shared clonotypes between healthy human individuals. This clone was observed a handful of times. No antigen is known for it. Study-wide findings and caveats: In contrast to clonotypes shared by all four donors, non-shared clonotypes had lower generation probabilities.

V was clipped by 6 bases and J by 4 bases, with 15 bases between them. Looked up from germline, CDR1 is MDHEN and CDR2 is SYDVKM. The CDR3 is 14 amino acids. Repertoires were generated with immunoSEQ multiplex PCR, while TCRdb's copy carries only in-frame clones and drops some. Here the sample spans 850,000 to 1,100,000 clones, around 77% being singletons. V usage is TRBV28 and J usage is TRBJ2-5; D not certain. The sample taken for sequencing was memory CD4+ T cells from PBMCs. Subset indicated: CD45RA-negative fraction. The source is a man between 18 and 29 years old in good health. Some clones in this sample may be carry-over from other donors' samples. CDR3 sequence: CASSPQLARETQYF. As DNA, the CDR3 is TGTGCCAGCAGCCCGCAGCTTGCCCGAGAGACCCAGTACTTC.